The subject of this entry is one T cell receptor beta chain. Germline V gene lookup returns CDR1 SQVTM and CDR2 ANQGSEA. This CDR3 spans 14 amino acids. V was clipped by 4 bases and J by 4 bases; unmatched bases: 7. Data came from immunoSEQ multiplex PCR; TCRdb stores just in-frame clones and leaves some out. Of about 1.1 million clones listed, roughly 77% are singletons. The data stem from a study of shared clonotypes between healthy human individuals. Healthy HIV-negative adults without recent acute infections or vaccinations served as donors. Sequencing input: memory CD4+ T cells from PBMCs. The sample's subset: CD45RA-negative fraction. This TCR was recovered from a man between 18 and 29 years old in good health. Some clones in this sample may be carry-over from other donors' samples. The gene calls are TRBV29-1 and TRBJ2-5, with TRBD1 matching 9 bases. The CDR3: CSVGGQGLLETQYF. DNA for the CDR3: TGCAGCGTTGGGGGACAGGGTTTGTTAGAGACCCAGTACTTC.